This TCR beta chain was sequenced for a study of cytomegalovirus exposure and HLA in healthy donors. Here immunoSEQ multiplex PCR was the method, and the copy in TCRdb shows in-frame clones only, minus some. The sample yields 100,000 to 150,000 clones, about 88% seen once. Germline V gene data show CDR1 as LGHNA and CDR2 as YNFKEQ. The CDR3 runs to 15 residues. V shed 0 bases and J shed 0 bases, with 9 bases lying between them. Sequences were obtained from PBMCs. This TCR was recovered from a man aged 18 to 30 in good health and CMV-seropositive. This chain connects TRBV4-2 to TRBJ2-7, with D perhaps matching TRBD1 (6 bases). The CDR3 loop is CASSQDRGNSYEQYF. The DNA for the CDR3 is TGTGCCAGCAGCCAAGACAGGGGAAACTCCTACGAGCAGTACTTC.